These T cell receptor beta chains were read from a single sample in a study of a mutant IDH1 vaccine in newly diagnosed glioma. For these TCRs, the target antigens are not known. Data came from immunoSEQ multiplex PCR; TCRdb stores just in-frame clones and leaves some out. This table has around 28,000 clones, roughly 90% appearing once. The sequenced sample was PBMCs, obtained from a glioma patient whose treatment included an IDH1 peptide vaccine. The receptor source for this set is a man in his late teens or twenties with glioma. Each CDR3 is given with its conserved first and last residue. The D gene is left open where the match is weak. Size values are once, few and many counts, or a class for expanded clones, and some rows have none.

D: -; J: TRBJ1-1; size: once; V: TRBV4-3; CDR3: CASSQDIGGGHSTEAFF; DNA: TGCGCCAGCAGCCAAGATATCGGTGGGGGTCACAGCACTGAAGCTTTCTTT
D: TRBD1; J: TRBJ1-5; size: -; V: TRBV18; CDR3: CASSGQDYQPQHF; DNA: TGTGCCAGCTCAGGACAGGACTATCAGCCCCAGCATTTT
D: -; J: TRBJ1-2; size: -; V: TRBV15; CDR3: CATSSRKGGGYGYTF; DNA: TGTGCCACCAGCAGTCGAAAGGGGGGCGGCTATGGCTACACCTTC
D: -; J: TRBJ1-1; size: -; V: TRBV29-1; CDR3: CSVEGRAGTEAFF; DNA: TGCAGCGTTGAAGGCAGGGCGGGCACTGAAGCTTTCTTT
D: TRBD1; J: TRBJ2-7; size: -; V: TRBV11-2; CDR3: CASSLLDRGDYEQYF; DNA: TGTGCCAGCAGCCTACTGGACAGGGGGGACTACGAGCAGTACTTC
D: -; J: TRBJ1-5; size: -; V: TRBV2; CDR3: CASSVDNQPQHF; DNA: TGTGCCAGCAGTGTAGATAATCAGCCCCAGCATTTT
D: TRBD1; J: TRBJ1-4; size: -; V: TRBV29-1; CDR3: CSVVGQSTNEKLFF; DNA: TGCAGCGTTGTGGGACAGTCAACTAATGAAAAACTGTTTTTT
D: -; J: TRBJ2-2; size: once; V: TRBV5-1; CDR3: CASSFAGWGTGELFF; DNA: TGCGCCAGCAGCTTTGCGGGCTGGGGGACCGGGGAGCTGTTTTTT
D: TRBD2; J: TRBJ2-3; size: -; V: TRBV19; CDR3: CATRTSEIDTQYF; DNA: TGTGCCACTAGGACTAGCGAAATAGATACGCAGTATTTT
D: TRBD1; J: TRBJ1-2; size: -; V: TRBV4-1; CDR3: CASSQAITGTALYGYTF; DNA: TGCGCCAGCAGCCAAGCTATCACCGGGACAGCCTTGTATGGCTACACCTTC
D: -; J: TRBJ1-5; size: -; V: TRBV27; CDR3: CASSLSGSLRPQHF; DNA: TGTGCCAGCAGTTTATCTGGCAGCCTTCGGCCCCAGCATTTT
D: -; J: TRBJ1-5; size: few; V: TRBV11-2; CDR3: CASSLVTGYQPQHF; DNA: TGTGCCAGCAGCTTAGTGACGGGGTATCAGCCCCAGCATTTT
D: -; J: TRBJ1-6; size: -; V: TRBV2; CDR3: CASSELGSAANSPLHF; DNA: TGTGCCAGCAGTGAGTTGGGGTCTGCCGCCAATTCACCCCTCCACTTT
D: -; J: TRBJ1-4; size: -; V: TRBV19; CDR3: CASSITLGAEKLFF; DNA: TGTGCCAGTAGTATCACCTTGGGGGCTGAAAAACTGTTTTTT
D: -; J: TRBJ1-1; size: -; V: TRBV7-2; CDR3: CASSLDGWNTEAFF; DNA: TGTGCCAGCAGCTTAGACGGTTGGAACACTGAAGCTTTCTTT
D: TRBD2; J: TRBJ2-2; size: few; V: TRBV6-1; CDR3: CASSEPAGVTGELFF; DNA: TGTGCCAGCAGTGAACCAGCGGGAGTTACCGGGGAGCTGTTTTTT
D: -; J: TRBJ1-3; size: -; V: TRBV5-6; CDR3: CASSLGGSKLRNTIYF; DNA: TGTGCCAGCAGCTTGGGGGGTTCTAAGCTGAGGAACACCATATATTTT
D: -; J: TRBJ2-2; size: -; V: TRBV27; CDR3: CASTPMGGGTGELFF; DNA: TGTGCCAGCACCCCCATGGGGGGTGGGACCGGGGAGCTGTTTTTT
D: -; J: TRBJ1-5; size: few; V: TRBV6-1; CDR3: CASSGGAYEPQHF; DNA: TGTGCCAGCAGTGGAGGGGCCTACGAGCCCCAGCATTTT
D: TRBD2; J: TRBJ2-5; size: -; V: TRBV5-1; CDR3: CASSFRLAGGPVETQYF; DNA: TGCGCCAGCAGCTTCAGACTAGCGGGAGGGCCGGTAGAGACCCAGTACTTC
D: TRBD2; J: TRBJ2-5; size: -; V: TRBV13; CDR3: CASSLDAGEVTQYF; DNA: TGTGCCAGCAGCTTAGACGCGGGAGAGGTGACCCAGTACTTC
D: -; J: TRBJ2-7; size: -; V: TRBV18; CDR3: CASSFGAQTYEQYF; DNA: TGTGCCAGCTCCTTCGGGGCACAAACCTACGAGCAGTACTTC
D: -; J: TRBJ1-5; size: -; V: TRBV7-2; CDR3: CASSLRGDQPQHF; DNA: TGTGCCAGCAGCTTAAGGGGGGATCAGCCCCAGCATTTT
D: TRBD1; J: TRBJ2-5; size: once; V: TRBV7-9; CDR3: CASSLRTGSGETQYF; DNA: TGTGCCAGCAGCTTACGGACAGGGAGTGGGGAGACCCAGTACTTC
D: -; J: TRBJ1-1; size: -; V: TRBV29-1; CDR3: CSVYRNTEAFF; DNA: TGCAGCGTCTACAGAAACACTGAAGCTTTCTTT
D: -; J: TRBJ2-7; size: -; V: TRBV7-2; CDR3: CASSWESEQYF; DNA: TGTGCCAGCAGCTGGGAATCCGAGCAGTACTTC
D: TRBD1; J: TRBJ2-7; size: -; V: TRBV4-3; CDR3: CASSQDWGRGQAFYEQYF; DNA: TGCGCCAGCAGCCAAGATTGGGGTCGGGGACAGGCCTTCTACGAGCAGTACTTC
D: -; J: TRBJ1-1; size: -; V: TRBV18; CDR3: CASSQGTRGAFF; DNA: TGTGCCAGCTCACAGGGGACCCGTGGCGCTTTCTTT
D: TRBD1; J: TRBJ1-1; size: -; V: TRBV5-1; CDR3: CASSLEGQGKAFF; DNA: TGCGCCAGCAGCTTGGAGGGACAGGGAAAAGCTTTCTTT
D: -; J: TRBJ2-2; size: -; V: TRBV1; CDR3: CTSSQDWETNTGELFF; DNA: TGCACCAGCAGCCAAGATTGGGAAACCAACACCGGGGAGCTGTTTTTT
D: TRBD2; J: TRBJ2-7; size: -; V: TRBV6-6; CDR3: CASSPRASGRYEQYF; DNA: TGTGCCAGCAGCCCCCGGGCTAGCGGGCGCTACGAGCAGTACTTC
D: -; J: TRBJ2-3; size: -; V: TRBV30; CDR3: CAWSIADTQYF; DNA: TGTGCCTGGAGTATCGCAGATACGCAGTATTTT
D: -; J: TRBJ1-5; size: few; V: TRBV10-2; CDR3: CASSDLVYSNQPQHF; DNA: TGCGCCAGCAGTGATCTAGTTTATAGCAATCAGCCCCAGCATTTT
D: TRBD2; J: TRBJ2-5; size: -; V: TRBV4-2; CDR3: CASSRSPGLGQETQYF; DNA: TGTGCCAGCAGCCGGAGCCCGGGACTAGGACAAGAGACCCAGTACTTC
D: -; J: TRBJ1-1; size: -; V: TRBV6-6; CDR3: CASSSTGQTNTEAFF; DNA: TGTGCCAGCAGTTCCACAGGACAGACGAACACTGAAGCTTTCTTT
D: -; J: TRBJ2-1; size: -; V: TRBV25-1; CDR3: CASTPPGARKVNEQFF; DNA: TGTGCCAGCACTCCCCCCGGGGCTAGGAAGGTCAATGAGCAGTTCTTC
D: -; J: TRBJ2-7; size: -; V: TRBV4-1; CDR3: CASSQGSGPTYEQYF; DNA: TGCGCCAGCAGCCAAGGGTCGGGACCTACCTACGAGCAGTACTTC
D: -; J: TRBJ1-5; size: few; V: TRBV28; CDR3: CASSLSPSPRLSNQPQHF; DNA: TGTGCCAGCAGTTTATCCCCCTCCCCCCGTCTTAGCAATCAGCCCCAGCATTTT
D: -; J: TRBJ1-6; size: -; V: TRBV29-1; CDR3: CSVVQTPLHF; DNA: TGCAGCGTTGTTCAGACACCCCTCCACTTT